A single sample gave rise to the 10 T cell receptor beta chains below, sequenced in a study of blood T cell repertoires in COVID-19. Assay used: immunoSEQ multiplex PCR; TCRdb lists only in-frame clones, some missing. This table has roughly 50,000 clones, approximately 84% appearing once. The sequenced material came from peripheral blood. These receptors all come from a man aged 65 to 85 with acute or convalescent COVID-19.

The chain has TRBV28 and TRBJ2-7; a possible D gene is TRBD2 (5 bases). The CDR3 covers 12 residues. Germline-derived CDR1 and CDR2 are MDHEN and SYDVKM. Deletions cut 2 bases from V and 3 bases from J, with 5 bases between. The CDR3 nucleotides are TGTGCCAGCAGTTTACGGGACTACGAGCAGTACTTC. Translating gives CASSLRDYEQYF.

DNA of the CDR3: TGTGCCAGTAGACCAGGGGGCAGGTACAATGAGCAGTTCTTC. Protein sequence: CASRPGGRYNEQFF. This sequence joins TRBV19 and TRBJ2-1; 8 bases fit TRBD1. The CDR3 is made up of 14 amino acids. With 6 bases clipped from V and 4 bases from J, the junction kept 5 bases outside the gene matches. Germline CDR1 is LNHDA and CDR2 is SQIVND (reference sequence).

The V call is TRBV6-5, the J call TRBJ1-4; D may be TRBD1 (5 bases). V lost 6 bases, J lost 5 bases, and 13 bases lay in between. The CDR3 is made up of 14 amino acids. Germline CDR1 reads MNHEY; CDR2 reads SVGAGI. DNA for the CDR3: TGTGCCAGCAGAACGGGACTCGGGAATGAAAAACTGTTTTTT. Translation gives CASRTGLGNEKLFF.

The chain's CDR3 is CATSRGLGSANYGYTF. CDR3 nucleotide sequence: TGTGCCACCAGCAGAGGCCTAGGTTCTGCTAACTATGGCTACACCTTC. This chain links TRBV15 with TRBJ1-2; D remains ambiguous. In germline, CDR1 is LNHNV, CDR2 YYDKDF (reference sequence). The length of the CDR3 is 16 residues. Trimming cost V 1 base and J 0 bases, with 12 bases left between them.

The rearrangement joins TRBV3-1 (or the pseudogene TRBV3-2) to TRBJ2-7; 12 positions agree with TRBD2. The CDR3 covers 15 residues. Germline CDR1 is LGHDT and CDR2 is YNNKEL (reference sequence). Germline trimming cut 3 bases from V and 2 bases from J; bases unmatched to any gene: 2. The CDR3 region is CASSHGLAGTYEQYV. In DNA form, the CDR3 reads TGTGCCAGCAGCCACGGACTAGCGGGGACCTACGAGCAGTACGTC.

V usage is TRBV7-2 and J usage is TRBJ2-1, with 12 nucleotides matching TRBD2. CDR1 and CDR2 (germline): SGHTA, FQGNSA. Trimming took 3 bases from V and 7 from J; bases not matched to a gene: 4. CDR3 length: 15 residues. CDR3 protein: CASSFPSGGANEQFF. Here the CDR3 DNA reads TGTGCCAGCAGCTTTCCTAGCGGGGGGGCGAATGAGCAGTTCTTC.

The chain uses TRBV7-6 and TRBJ2-1, with D tentatively TRBD2 (6 bases). Germline V CDR1 and CDR2: SGHVS, FNYEAQ. The CDR3 covers 16 residues. Trimming shortened V by 0 bases and J by 0 bases, and 9 bases separated the two germline ends. CDR3 loop: CASSLARDSSYNEQFF. CDR3 bases: TGTGCCAGCAGCTTAGCGCGGGATAGCTCCTACAATGAGCAGTTCTTC.

The chain joins TRBV5-4 to TRBJ2-7, with 12 bases lining up with TRBD2. V lost 0 bases, J lost 6 bases, and 4 bases stayed unmatched. Germline V gene sequence: CDR1 SGHNT, CDR2 YYREEE (reference sequence). CDR3 length: 15 residues. The CDR3 region has the DNA TGTGCCAGCAGCTTGGTATGGACTAGCGGGACCGAGCAGTACTTC. Amino acids: CASSLVWTSGTEQYF.

The chain links TRBV4-3 to TRBJ1-6, with TRBD1 matching over 8 bases. The germline V gene encodes CDR1 LGHNA and CDR2 YSLEER. The trim removed 0 bases at V and 6 bases at J, leaving 4 bases unmatched. This CDR3 contains 16 residues. The CDR3 spells CASSQDWTGTNSPLHF. The CDR3, as DNA: TGCGCCAGCAGCCAAGATTGGACAGGGACTAATTCACCCCTCCACTTT.

The chain joins TRBV7-9 to TRBJ2-1; TRBD2 aligns across 7 bases. The V gene end was trimmed by 5 bases and the J gene end by 4 bases; junction bases not matched to a gene: 8. The CDR3 is 15 residues long. CDR1 SEHNR and CDR2 FQNEAQ come from the germline V gene (reference sequence). The CDR3 loop is CASSPQTSVYNEQFF. The DNA for the CDR3 is TGTGCCAGCAGCCCCCAAACTAGCGTGTACAATGAGCAGTTCTTC.